This TCR beta chain was identified in a study of blood T cell repertoires in COVID-19 (dated by TCRdb to between 2020 and 2021). For context, the study as a whole: The collaborator samples originated in the United States, Italy and Spain and spanned the acute and convalescent phases of COVID-19. Where HLA class I and class II types were available, the types were taken from metadata supplied by the sample provider, not from assay-based typing. The samples were drawn from two sources: the first 160 participants of the ongoing ImmuneRACE study, and over 950 subjects contributed by 6 global collaborators. The prospective study material was composed of cDNA or gDNA derived from T cells, B-cell-depleted T cells, or PBMCs. Sample metadata almost always included a de-identified subject ID, COVID-19 status, age in years and sex. The dataset comprised deeply sampled blood TCRbeta repertoires from subjects exposed to, actively infected with, or recovered from COVID-19. The repertoires were made available in a free public database intended to serve as a resource for research on the immune response to SARS-CoV-2. What the work shows at the level of the full study, not this receptor alone: Clinical and demographic metadata were provided uncurated, with the amount varying by source and participant.

Enrolling through a virtual design, the prospective study's participants ranged in age from roughly 18 to 100 years and lived across 20 to 25 United States geographic areas. In the prospective study, participants were assigned to cohorts based on the clinical history participants reported in a screening survey and a study questionnaire. Recovered participants in ImmuneRACE Cohort 3 were defined as having two consecutive negative NP/OP PCR tests, clearance from a healthcare professional, or resolution of symptoms. Each participant in the prospective study had whole blood, serum and a nasopharyngeal or oropharyngeal swab collected by mobile phlebotomists. Prospective study participants could optionally give additional blood draws and questionnaires over an approximately two-month period. Before DNA extraction, prospective study blood samples were shipped either frozen or at room temperature. Concerning this clone itself: Its recognized antigen is unknown. No base qualities exist here, and no much larger clone lies one base off it.

TCRbeta CDR3 regions were amplified from genomic DNA by means of the immunoSEQ Assay, a bias-controlled multiplex PCR. The published analysis was carried out like this. Nucleated cell counts per sample were estimated from amplification of reference gene primers within the assay. To quantify the absolute abundance of each unique TCRbeta CDR3 rearrangement, sequence reads were collapsed and filtered. For each sample, productive Simpson clonality was calculated as the square root of Simpson's diversity index over productive rearrangements. In TCRdb, the immuneACCESS table is reduced to in-frame sequences with V and J assigned. These tables do not hold every clone; where another copy was compared, an unresolved V gene accounts for under half, and the others remain unexplained. D and trimming come from the DNA, and the V and J calls and clone size come from that table. For this sample the table gives 300,000 or so clones, of which roughly nine tenths were detected only once. Jointly, the top ten make up about 0.93% of the sample.

Sequenced: PBMCs or T cells enriched from blood (not recorded which). This receptor was taken from a woman aged 25 to 39 who had recovered from COVID-19.

The DNA reads as follows: TGTGCCAGCAGTGAAGGTACGGGACAGGGTAACAATGAGCAGTTCTTC. The translation is CASSEGTGQGNNEQFF. This sequence uses TRBV6-4 and TRBJ2-1; 9 bases in the middle match TRBD1. From the cysteine up to the phenylalanine, the CDR3 has a length of 16 residues. Kept here is only the CDR3 DNA, which spans 48 bases and is read in frame from base 1. CDR1 and CDR2 are drawn from the germline V gene: MRHNA, SNTAGT. Germline trimming: 3 bases from V, 5 bases from J; junction bases outside gene matches: 8.